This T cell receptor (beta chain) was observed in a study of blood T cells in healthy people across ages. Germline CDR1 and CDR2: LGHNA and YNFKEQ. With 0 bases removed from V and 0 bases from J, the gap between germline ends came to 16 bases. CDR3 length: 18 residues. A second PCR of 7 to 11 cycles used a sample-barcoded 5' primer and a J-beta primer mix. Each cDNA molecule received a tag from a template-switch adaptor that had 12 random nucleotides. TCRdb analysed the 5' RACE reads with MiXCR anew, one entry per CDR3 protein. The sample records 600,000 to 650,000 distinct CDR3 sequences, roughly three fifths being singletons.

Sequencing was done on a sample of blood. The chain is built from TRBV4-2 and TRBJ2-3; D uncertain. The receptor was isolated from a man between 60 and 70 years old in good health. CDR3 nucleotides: TGTGCCAGCAGCCAAGATCTGGGAACACTTCTTAGCACAGATACGCAGTATTTT. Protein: CASSQDLGTLLSTDTQYF.